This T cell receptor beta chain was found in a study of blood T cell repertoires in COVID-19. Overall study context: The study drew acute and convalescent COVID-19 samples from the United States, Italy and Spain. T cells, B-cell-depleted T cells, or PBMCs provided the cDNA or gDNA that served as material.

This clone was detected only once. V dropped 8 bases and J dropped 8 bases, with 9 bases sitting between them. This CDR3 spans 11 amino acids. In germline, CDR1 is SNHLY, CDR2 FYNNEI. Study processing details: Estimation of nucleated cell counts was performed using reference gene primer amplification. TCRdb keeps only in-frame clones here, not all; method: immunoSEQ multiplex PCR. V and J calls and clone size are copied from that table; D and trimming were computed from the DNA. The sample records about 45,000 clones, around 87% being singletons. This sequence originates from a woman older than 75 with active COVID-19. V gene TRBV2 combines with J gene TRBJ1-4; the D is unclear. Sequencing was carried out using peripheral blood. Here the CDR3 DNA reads TGTGCCAGCTGGCGGGAAGAAAAACTGTTTTTT. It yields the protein CASWREEKLFF.